One sample yielded the 22 T cell receptor beta chains listed below, sequenced in a study of blood T cell repertoires in COVID-19. The table came from immunoSEQ multiplex PCR; TCRdb's copy has only in-frame clones and leaves some out. This sample carries 340,000 or so clones, around 86% of them seen once, and the ten largest clones take roughly 4.2%. Sequenced material: PBMCs or T cells enriched from blood (not recorded which). The receptors derive from a woman in her thirties or forties with acute COVID-19.

This clone came up once. V usage is TRBV18 and J usage is TRBJ1-2; D remains unclear. Per germline, CDR1 KGHSH and CDR2 LQKENI. Trimming shortened V by 3 bases and J by 6 bases, and 20 bases separated the two germline ends. CDR3 length: 16 amino acids. The CDR3 DNA reads as TGTGCCAGCTCACCTCCCCAGGTCTTCGGAGCGGATGGCTACACCTTC. Translating gives CASSPPQVFGADGYTF.

The chain employs TRBV7-9 and TRBJ1-4; 9 bases align to TRBD1. The germline gives CDR1 SEHNR, CDR2 FQNEAQ (reference sequence). V shed 5 bases and J 7 bases; nucleotides not matched to a gene: 11. CDR3 length equals 16 residues. Here the CDR3 reads CASSPPRDRDPEKLFF. The CDR3, as DNA: TGTGCCAGCAGCCCACCACGGGACAGGGATCCTGAAAAACTGTTTTTT.

The chain combines TRBV3-1 (or the pseudogene TRBV3-2) with TRBJ2-7, with 10 bases fitting TRBD2. CDR3 length: 17 residues. V lost 0 bases and J lost 2; bases outside the gene matches: 7. CDR1 and CDR2 from the germline V gene are LGHDT and YNNKEL (reference sequence). This CDR3 is CASSQDPLAGDTYEQYF. The CDR3 DNA is TGTGCCAGCAGCCAAGATCCCCTAGCGGGGGATACCTACGAGCAGTACTTC.

This clone was found a few times. This chain links TRBV4-3 with TRBJ2-1; D gene ambiguous. Germline loops: CDR1 LGHNA, CDR2 YSLEER. The ends were cut back, 3 bases at V and 7 bases at J, with 10 bases in the middle. The CDR3 has 13 amino acids. DNA for the CDR3: TGCGCCAGCAGCCAGAGCCAACAGAATGAGCAGTTCTTC. It is translated as CASSQSQQNEQFF.

The gene calls are TRBV7-8 and TRBJ2-2, with D maybe TRBD1 (6 bases). Per germline, CDR1 SGHVS and CDR2 FQNEAQ. The CDR3 extends over 16 amino acids. V lost 6 bases and J lost 7, with 21 bases in between. The CDR3 nucleotides read TGTGCCAGCAGTTCCTCTCTAGACAGGTTGATCGGGGAGCTGTTTTTT. Translating gives CASSSSLDRLIGELFF.

V and J are TRBV7-2 and TRBJ2-7; 8 nucleotides agree with TRBD2. The CDR3 sequence is 14 residues long. Germline CDR1 and CDR2: SGHTA and FQGNSA. V lost 5 bases and J lost 3; bases outside the gene matches: 6. Here the CDR3 DNA reads TGTGCCAGCAGCCCCAGCGGGGGCCGCTACGAGCAGTACTTC. Protein sequence: CASSPSGGRYEQYF.

The chain joins TRBV7-2 to TRBJ1-3; tentative D call: TRBD1 (5 bases). V was pared by 1 base and J by 3 bases, with 10 bases between. CDR1 SGHTA and CDR2 FQGNSA come from the germline V gene. CDR3 length equals 15 residues. In DNA, the CDR3 is TGTGCCAGCAGCTTAGTTTCCGGGGGTGGAAACACCATATATTTT. It yields the protein CASSLVSGGGNTIYF. The full variable domain, completed using reference TRBV7-2 and TRBJ1-3, is GAGVSQSPSNKVTEKGKDVELRCDPISGHTALYWYRQSLGQGLEFLIYFQGNSAPDKSGLPSDRFSAERTGGSVSTLTIQRTQQEDSAVYLCASSLVSGGGNTIYFGEGSWLTVV.

This chain uses TRBV7-9 with TRBJ1-1; possible D gene TRBD1, 5 bases. The germline CDR1 and CDR2 sequences are SEHNR and FQNEAQ (reference sequence). This CDR3 comprises 15 residues. V lost 2 bases and J lost 2, with 12 bases in between. The CDR3 DNA is TGTGCCAGCAGCTTAATTTTTAGGGGAAACACTGAAGCTTTCTTT. Translating gives CASSLIFRGNTEAFF.

The rearrangement uses TRBV7-3 and TRBJ2-1; D is perhaps TRBD2 (5 bases). Trimming left V 5 bases short and J 5 bases short, with 13 bases between. This CDR3 is 14 amino acids long. The germline gives CDR1 SGHTA, CDR2 FQGTGA. This chain's CDR3 is CASSPSQRNNEQFF. DNA for the CDR3: TGTGCCAGCAGCCCCTCCCAGCGGAACAATGAGCAGTTCTTC. The full variable domain, completed using reference TRBV7-3 and TRBJ2-1, is GAGVSQTPSNKVTEKGKYVELRCDPISGHTALYWYRQSLGQGPEFLIYFQGTGAADDSGLPNDRFFAVRPEGSVSTLKIQRTERGDSAVYLCASSPSQRNNEQFFGPGTRLTVL.

V and J are TRBV11-3 and TRBJ2-1; the match to TRBD2 covers 8 bases. With V trimmed by 5 bases and J by 7 bases, 13 bases remained unmatched. This CDR3 has 16 residues. Germline-derived CDR1 and CDR2 are SGHNT and YENEEA. CDR3 loop: CASSPRNGGAGNEQFF. CDR3 nucleotide sequence: TGTGCCAGCAGCCCTCGCAACGGGGGGGCCGGAAATGAGCAGTTCTTC.

The chain uses TRBV28 and TRBJ2-2; no firm D call. The CDR3 has 13 amino acids. The germline V gene has CDR1 MDHEN and CDR2 SYDVKM. V lost 2 bases and J 3 bases, leaving 4 bases between the germline ends. The CDR3 loop reads CASSLAYTGELFF. CDR3 coding DNA: TGTGCCAGCAGTTTAGCGTACACCGGGGAGCTGTTTTTT.

This clone came up a few times. The chain employs TRBV12-3 or TRBV12-4 and TRBJ1-5; D may be TRBD1 (5 bases). Trimming took 6 bases from V and 2 from J, leaving 8 bases between them. The CDR3 sequence is 13 residues long. The CDR3 coding sequence is TGTGCCAGCAGAGAACAGGGCAATCAGCCCCAGCATTTT. Protein product: CASREQGNQPQHF.

CDR3 region: CASSLGALPQGDYGYTF. The CDR3 DNA reads as TGTGCCAGCAGTCTGGGGGCCCTACCCCAGGGGGACTATGGCTACACCTTC. The chain joins TRBV28 to TRBJ1-2, with 7 bases identical to TRBD1. CDR1 is MDHEN, CDR2 SYDVKM, per germline. The CDR3 extends over 17 amino acids. Trimming at V came to 5 bases and at J to 3 bases, leaving 15 bases not matched to a gene.

The chain links TRBV24-1 to TRBJ2-1, with D maybe TRBD1 (7 bases). Germline V lookup: CDR1 KGHDR, CDR2 SFDVKD. This CDR3 is built from 12 residues. V was clipped by 4 bases and J by 15 bases, with 15 bases between them. The CDR3 bases are TGTGCCACCAGTGAATACAGGGGAGGTTGGTTCTTC. It codes for CATSEYRGGWFF.

This chain joins TRBV9 and TRBJ2-2, with D perhaps TRBD2 (5 bases). The CDR3 is made up of 18 amino acids. Trimming cost V 4 bases and J 8 bases, with 27 bases left between them. In germline, CDR1 is SGDLS, CDR2 YYNGEE. CDR3 sequence (DNA): TGTGCCAGCAGCTCCCGGATTCGGGGAGAGCCGGGTCGAGGGGAGCTGTTTTTT. It is translated as CASSSRIRGEPGRGELFF.

The chain links TRBV7-9 to TRBJ1-2, with D unresolved. From germline, CDR1 is SEHNR and CDR2 FQNEAQ (reference sequence). The CDR3 runs 16 residues. The V end was cut by 5 bases, the J end by 2 bases, with 18 bases between. The DNA of the CDR3 is TGTGCCAGCAGCCTACCTGCAGGAAGCTCCAACTATGGCTACACCTTC. It is translated as CASSLPAGSSNYGYTF.

Regarding this clone: Other DNA sequences from this sample encode an identical CDR3 as well. In nucleotides, the CDR3 is TGTGCCAGCAGTTACCGGGACAGGGGGCACTACGAGCAGTACTTC. Translation: CASSYRDRGHYEQYF. This chain links TRBV6-5 with TRBJ2-7; TRBD1 matches 12 bases. CDR1 and CDR2 (germline): MNHEY, SVGAGI. The CDR3 has 15 residues. Losses at the gene ends were 2 bases for V and 3 bases for J; bases not matched to a gene: 2.

The chain combines TRBV5-6 with TRBJ2-3; perhaps TRBD1 as D (6 bases). The V gene's germline CDR1 is SGHDT and CDR2 YYEEEE. This CDR3 has 15 amino acids. Trimming shortened V by 4 bases and J by 1 base, and 13 bases separated the two germline ends. The CDR3 loop is CASSPRGIRTDTQYF. CDR3 nucleotide sequence: TGTGCCAGCAGCCCCAGGGGAATTCGCACAGATACGCAGTATTTT.

The gene calls are TRBV14 and TRBJ2-3; D uncertain. This CDR3 comprises 15 residues. Germline CDR1 reads SGHDN; CDR2 reads FVKESK. Trimming cost V 2 bases and J 4 bases, with 13 bases left between them. The CDR3 protein is CASSQLRPWPDTQYF. In DNA form, the CDR3 reads TGTGCCAGCAGCCAACTTCGCCCATGGCCAGATACGCAGTATTTT.

The rearrangement links TRBV10-1 to TRBJ2-3, with TRBD2 matching 10 bases. Losses at the gene ends were 10 bases for V and 6 bases for J; bases not matched to a gene: 7. The CDR3 is 13 amino acids. CDR1 and CDR2 (germline): WNHNN, SYGVQD (reference sequence). The CDR3 bases are TGCGCCATCCCGGGACTAGCGATGGATACGCAGTATTTT. Translating gives CAIPGLAMDTQYF.

V is TRBV5-1 and J is TRBJ2-1, with D maybe TRBD2 (5 bases). V lost 0 bases, J lost 7 bases, and 14 bases lay in between. In germline, CDR1 is SGHRS, CDR2 YFSETQ. The CDR3 has 15 amino acids. The CDR3 nucleotides are TGCGCCAGCAGCTTGGACTCCATACTAGGAAATGAGCAGTTCTTC. It codes for CASSLDSILGNEQFF.

This sequence joins TRBV19 and TRBJ2-3, with 14 bases matching TRBD2. CDR1 and CDR2 (germline): LNHDA, SQIVND (reference sequence). V shed 9 bases and J 0 bases; nucleotides not matched to a gene: 20. This CDR3 is 21 amino acids long. In nucleotides, the CDR3 is TGTGCCAGCGTAGGGACCCCGATGACTAGCGGGGGGGAATATAGCACAGATACGCAGTATTTT. Encoded protein: CASVGTPMTSGGEYSTDTQYF.